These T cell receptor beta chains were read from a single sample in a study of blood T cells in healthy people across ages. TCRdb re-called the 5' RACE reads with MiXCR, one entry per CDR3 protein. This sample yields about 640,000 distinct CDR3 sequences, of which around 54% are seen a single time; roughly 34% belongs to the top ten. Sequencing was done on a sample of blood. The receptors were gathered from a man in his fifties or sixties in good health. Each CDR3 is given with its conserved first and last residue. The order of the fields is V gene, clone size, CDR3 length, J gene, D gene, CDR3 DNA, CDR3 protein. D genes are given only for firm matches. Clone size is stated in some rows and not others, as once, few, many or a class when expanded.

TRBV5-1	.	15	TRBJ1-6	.	TGCGCCAGCAGCTTGTTGTCAGTCAATAATTCACCCCTCCACTTT	CASSLLSVNNSPLHF
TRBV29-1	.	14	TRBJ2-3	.	TGCAGCGTTGGGGGGGGCAGGCTTGGGGATACGCAGTATTTT	CSVGGGRLGDTQYF
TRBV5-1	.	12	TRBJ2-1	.	TGCGACAGCAGCACAGACTACAATGAGCAGTTCTTC	CDSSTDYNEQFF
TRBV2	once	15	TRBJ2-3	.	TGTGCCAGCAGTGAAGACGGGGGAGGCACAGATACGCAGTATTTT	CASSEDGGGTDTQYF
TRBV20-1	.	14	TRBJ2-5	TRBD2	TGCAGTGCTAGTGTAGCGGGGGTAGAAGAGACCCAGTACTTC	CSASVAGVEETQYF
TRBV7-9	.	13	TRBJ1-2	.	TGTGCCAGCAGCTTAAATAGGCAGGGCGGCTACACCTTC	CASSLNRQGGYTF
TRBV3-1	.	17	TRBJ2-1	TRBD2	TGTGCCAGCAGCCAGATCCCCGGGACTAGCATGGACAATGAGCAGTTCTTC	CASSQIPGTSMDNEQFF
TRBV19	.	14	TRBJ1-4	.	TGTGCCAGTACCAAAGGGTCAAGCAATGAAAAACTGTTTTTT	CASTKGSSNEKLFF
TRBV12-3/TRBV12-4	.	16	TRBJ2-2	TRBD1	TGTGCCAGCAGGACCGACAGGGGGTTTCGTCACGGGGAGCTGTTTTTT	CASRTDRGFRHGELFF
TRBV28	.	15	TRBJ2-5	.	TGTGCCAGCCAGTTTATCTCCCGGGGGCTCAATGAGCAGTACTTC	CASQFISRGLNEQYF
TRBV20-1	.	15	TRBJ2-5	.	TGCAGTGCTGCTGATCGGATCTTGTGGTTAGAGACCCAGTACTTC	CSAADRILWLETQYF
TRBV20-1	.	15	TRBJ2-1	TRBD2	TGCAGCGACTCTAGCGGGGGGAATTTCTACAATGAGCAGTTCTTC	CSDSSGGNFYNEQFF
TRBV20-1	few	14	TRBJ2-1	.	TGCAGTGCCACCTTAGGCGGGTTGGACAATGAGCAGTTCTTC	CSATLGGLDNEQFF